Listed here are 7 T cell receptor beta chains from one sample, sequenced in a study of T cell responses to AZD1222 COVID-19 vaccine. Clones were read by immunoSEQ multiplex PCR, and TCRdb kept only the in-frame ones, dropping some. This table holds over 150,000 clones, 85% to 90% found once. The material sequenced was peripheral blood, taken on day 0 of AZD1222 vaccination. The receptors here all came from an adult in good health.

V gene TRBV7-6 combines with J gene TRBJ2-3; 10 positions match TRBD2. CDR3 length equals 17 residues. Germline-derived CDR1 and CDR2 are SGHVS and FNYEAQ. After removal of 1 base from V and 5 bases from J, the junction contained 9 bases not matched to a gene. The CDR3 DNA follows: TGTGCCAGCAGCTTAGAGTCTAGCGGGGGCGGGGGAGATACGCAGTATTTT. Protein product: CASSLESSGGGGDTQYF.

The chain recombines TRBV3-1 (or the pseudogene TRBV3-2) with TRBJ2-5; 7 positions match TRBD1. The J segment lost 1 base and the V segment lost 4 bases, leaving 9 bases of the junction unmatched. The CDR3 runs to 16 residues. CDR1 and CDR2 from the germline V gene are LGHDT and YNNKEL (reference sequence). CDR3 residues: CASSLLGGSSQETQYF. CDR3 bases: TGTGCCAGCAGCCTCCTAGGGGGCTCGAGCCAAGAGACCCAGTACTTC.

V and J are TRBV4-3 and TRBJ1-3, with a tentative D call TRBD1 (5 bases). The CDR3 consists of 17 residues. Looked up from germline, CDR1 is LGHNA and CDR2 is YSLEER. V shed 3 bases and J shed 0 bases, with 15 bases lying between them. The DNA of the CDR3 is TGCGCCAGCAGCCAGCTGGCGGGGACGGACTCTGGAAACACCATATATTTT. It is translated as CASSQLAGTDSGNTIYF.

J is TRBJ1-1 and V is TRBV18; D is perhaps TRBD1 (6 bases). There are 14 residues in the CDR3. In germline, CDR1 is KGHSH, CDR2 LQKENI. Between the trimmed V and J ends, which lost 3 bases and 4 bases, there was a span of 12 bases. The CDR3 DNA reads TGTGCCAGCTCACCGGGGGGGGGCATCACTGAAGCTTTCTTT. It codes for CASSPGGGITEAFF.

This sequence joins TRBV5-4 and TRBJ2-2, with D possibly being TRBD2 (6 bases). V lost 0 bases to trimming and J lost 3 bases, with 12 bases between them. Germline loops: CDR1 SGHNT, CDR2 YYREEE (reference sequence). CDR3 length equals 16 residues. CDR3 protein: CASSLATSRDTGELFF. The CDR3 region has the DNA TGTGCCAGCAGCTTGGCCACTAGCAGGGACACCGGGGAGCTGTTTTTT.

The genes are TRBV19 and TRBJ2-3; perhaps D is TRBD1 or TRBD2 (5 bases each). The CDR3 is made up of 14 amino acids. Trimming took off 4 bases at V and 5 bases at J, with 13 bases between the two ends. The germline V gene encodes CDR1 LNHDA and CDR2 SQIVND (reference sequence). The CDR3 protein is CASSTGTAGDTQYF. The CDR3 coding sequence is TGTGCCAGTAGTACCGGGACGGCGGGAGATACGCAGTATTTT.

The V and J genes are TRBV27 and TRBJ2-7; 10 nucleotides match TRBD1. The V and J ends lost 4 bases and 1 base, in that order; junction bases with no gene match: 7. CDR3 length: 16 residues. Germline CDR1 is MNHEY and CDR2 is SMNVEV (reference sequence). The CDR3 loop reads CASSSNGQGVSYEQYF. The CDR3 nucleotides read TGTGCCAGCAGTTCGAACGGACAGGGGGTTTCCTACGAGCAGTACTTC.